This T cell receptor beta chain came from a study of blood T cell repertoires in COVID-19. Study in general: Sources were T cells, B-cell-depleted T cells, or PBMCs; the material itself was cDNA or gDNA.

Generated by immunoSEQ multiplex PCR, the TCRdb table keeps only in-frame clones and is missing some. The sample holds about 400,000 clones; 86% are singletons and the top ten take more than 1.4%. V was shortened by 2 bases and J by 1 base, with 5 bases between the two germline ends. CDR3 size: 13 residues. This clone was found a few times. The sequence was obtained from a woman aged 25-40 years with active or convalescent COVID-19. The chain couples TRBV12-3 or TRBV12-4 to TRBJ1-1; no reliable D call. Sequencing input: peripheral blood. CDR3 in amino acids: CASSLHKNTEAFF. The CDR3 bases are TGTGCCAGCAGTTTACACAAGAACACTGAAGCTTTCTTT.